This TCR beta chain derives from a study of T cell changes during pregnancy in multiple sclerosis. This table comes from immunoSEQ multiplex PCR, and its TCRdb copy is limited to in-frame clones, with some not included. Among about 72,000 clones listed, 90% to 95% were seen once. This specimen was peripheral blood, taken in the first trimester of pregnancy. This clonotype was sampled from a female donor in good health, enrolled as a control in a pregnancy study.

The CDR3 reads CASSSLAGGADEQFF. CDR3 DNA: TGTGCCAGCAGCTCCCTAGCGGGAGGTGCCGATGAGCAGTTCTTC. This chain uses TRBV5-6 with TRBJ2-1, with 11 positions matching TRBD2. The CDR3 totals 15 residues. Germline V lookup: CDR1 SGHDT, CDR2 YYEEEE. With 3 bases clipped from V and 8 bases from J, the junction kept 7 bases outside the gene matches.